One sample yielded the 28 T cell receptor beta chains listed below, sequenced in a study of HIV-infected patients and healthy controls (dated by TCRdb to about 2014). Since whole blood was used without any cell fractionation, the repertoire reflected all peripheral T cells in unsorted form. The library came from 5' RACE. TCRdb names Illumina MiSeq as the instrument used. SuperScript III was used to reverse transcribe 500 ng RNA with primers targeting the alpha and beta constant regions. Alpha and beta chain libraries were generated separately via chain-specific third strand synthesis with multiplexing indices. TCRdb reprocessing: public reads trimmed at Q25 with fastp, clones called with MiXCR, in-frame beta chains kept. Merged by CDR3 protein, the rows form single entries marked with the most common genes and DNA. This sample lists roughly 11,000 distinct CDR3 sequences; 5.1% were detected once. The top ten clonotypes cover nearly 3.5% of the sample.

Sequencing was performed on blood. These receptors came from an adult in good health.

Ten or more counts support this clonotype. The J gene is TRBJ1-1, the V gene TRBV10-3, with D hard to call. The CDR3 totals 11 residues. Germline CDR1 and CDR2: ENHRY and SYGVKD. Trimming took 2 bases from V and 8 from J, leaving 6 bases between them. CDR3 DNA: TGTGCCATCAGTGAGAGGTCGGAAGCTTTCTTT. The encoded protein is CAISERSEAFF.

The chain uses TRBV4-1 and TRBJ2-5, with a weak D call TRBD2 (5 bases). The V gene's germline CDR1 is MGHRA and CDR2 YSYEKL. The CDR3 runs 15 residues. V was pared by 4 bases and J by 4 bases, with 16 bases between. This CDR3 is CASSPDTGSGETQYF. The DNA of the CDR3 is TGCGCCAGCAGCCCCGATACGGGGTCCGGAGAGACCCAGTACTTC.

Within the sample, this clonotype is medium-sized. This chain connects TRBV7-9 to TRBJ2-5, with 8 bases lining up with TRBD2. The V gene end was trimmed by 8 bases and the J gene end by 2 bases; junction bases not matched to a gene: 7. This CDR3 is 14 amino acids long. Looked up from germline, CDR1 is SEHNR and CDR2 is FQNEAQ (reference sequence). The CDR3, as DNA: TGTGCCAGCTCCAGGAGCGGGGGACAAGAGACCCAGTACTTC. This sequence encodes CASSRSGGQETQYF.

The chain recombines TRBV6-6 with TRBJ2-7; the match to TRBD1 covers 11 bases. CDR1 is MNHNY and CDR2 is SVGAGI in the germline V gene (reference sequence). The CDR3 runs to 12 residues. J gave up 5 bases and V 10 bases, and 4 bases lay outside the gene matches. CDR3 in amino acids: CAIGQGAHEQYF. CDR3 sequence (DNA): TGTGCCATTGGACAGGGGGCCCACGAGCAGTACTTC.

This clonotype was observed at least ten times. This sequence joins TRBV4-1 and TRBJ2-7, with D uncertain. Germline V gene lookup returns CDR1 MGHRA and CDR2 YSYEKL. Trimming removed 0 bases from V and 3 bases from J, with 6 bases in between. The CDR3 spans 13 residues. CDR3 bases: TGCGCCAGCAGCCAAGAGAAAAACTACGAGCAGTACTTC. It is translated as CASSQEKNYEQYF.

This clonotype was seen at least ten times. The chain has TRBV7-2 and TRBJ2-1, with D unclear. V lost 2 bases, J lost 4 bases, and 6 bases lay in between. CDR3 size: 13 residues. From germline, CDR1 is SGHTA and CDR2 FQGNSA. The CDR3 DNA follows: TGTGCCAGCAGCTTAAAGAATTACAATGAGCAGTTCTTC. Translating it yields CASSLKNYNEQFF.

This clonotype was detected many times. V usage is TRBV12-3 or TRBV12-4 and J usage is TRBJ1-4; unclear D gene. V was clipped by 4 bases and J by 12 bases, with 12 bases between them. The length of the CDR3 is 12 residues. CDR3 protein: CASSSDSVELFF. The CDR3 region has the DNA TGTGCCAGCAGTTCCGATTCCGTCGAACTGTTTTTT.

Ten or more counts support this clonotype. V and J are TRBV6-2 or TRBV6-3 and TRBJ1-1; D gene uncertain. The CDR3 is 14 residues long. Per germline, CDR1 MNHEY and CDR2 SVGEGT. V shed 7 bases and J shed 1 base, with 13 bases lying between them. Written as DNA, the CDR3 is TGTGCCAGCATCTCCGTCAACTCGAACACTGAAGCTTTCTTT. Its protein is CASISVNSNTEAFF.

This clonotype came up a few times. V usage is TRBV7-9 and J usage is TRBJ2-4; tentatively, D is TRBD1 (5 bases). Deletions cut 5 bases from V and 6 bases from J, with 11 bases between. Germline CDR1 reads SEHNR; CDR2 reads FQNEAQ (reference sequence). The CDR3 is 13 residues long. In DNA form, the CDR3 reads TGTGCCAGCAGCCCACGTGACAGAAACATTCAGTACTTC. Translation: CASSPRDRNIQYF.

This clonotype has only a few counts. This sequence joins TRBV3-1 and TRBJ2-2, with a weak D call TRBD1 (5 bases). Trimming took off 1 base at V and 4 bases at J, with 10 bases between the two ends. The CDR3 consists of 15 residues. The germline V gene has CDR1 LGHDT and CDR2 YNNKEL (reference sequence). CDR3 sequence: CASSQGGGATGELFF. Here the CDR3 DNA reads TGTGCCAGCAGCCAAGGGGGCGGAGCCACCGGGGAGCTGTTTTTT.

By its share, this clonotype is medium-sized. The CDR3 region is CASSYVSSGRRETQYF. The CDR3 region has the DNA TGTGCCAGCAGTTACGTGTCTAGCGGGCGACGAGAGACCCAGTACTTC. The rearrangement links TRBV6-6 to TRBJ2-5; 8 positions agree with TRBD2. The CDR3 sequence is 16 residues long. Germline V gene lookup returns CDR1 MNHNY and CDR2 SVGAGI (reference sequence). The V gene end was trimmed by 2 bases and the J gene end by 4 bases; junction bases not matched to a gene: 9.

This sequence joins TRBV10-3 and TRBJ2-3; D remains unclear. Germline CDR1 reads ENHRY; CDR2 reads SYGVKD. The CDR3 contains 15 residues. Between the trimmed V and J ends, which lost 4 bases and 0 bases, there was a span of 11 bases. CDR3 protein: CAISAADSSTDTQYF. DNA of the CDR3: TGTGCCATCAGTGCTGCAGACTCTAGCACAGATACGCAGTATTTT.

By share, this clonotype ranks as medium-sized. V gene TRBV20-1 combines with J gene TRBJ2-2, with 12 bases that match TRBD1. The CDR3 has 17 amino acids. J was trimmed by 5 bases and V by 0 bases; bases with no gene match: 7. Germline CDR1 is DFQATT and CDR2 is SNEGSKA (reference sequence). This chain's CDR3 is CSARERDRGPYTGELFF. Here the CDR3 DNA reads TGCAGTGCTAGAGAACGGGACAGGGGGCCTTATACCGGGGAGCTGTTTTTT.

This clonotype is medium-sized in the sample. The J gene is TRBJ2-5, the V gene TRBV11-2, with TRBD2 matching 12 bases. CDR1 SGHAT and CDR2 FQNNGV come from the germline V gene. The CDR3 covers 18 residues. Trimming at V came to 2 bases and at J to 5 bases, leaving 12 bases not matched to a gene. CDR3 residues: CASSLPGASGGARETQYF. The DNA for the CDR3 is TGTGCCAGCAGCTTACCTGGGGCTAGCGGGGGGGCACGGGAGACCCAGTACTTC.

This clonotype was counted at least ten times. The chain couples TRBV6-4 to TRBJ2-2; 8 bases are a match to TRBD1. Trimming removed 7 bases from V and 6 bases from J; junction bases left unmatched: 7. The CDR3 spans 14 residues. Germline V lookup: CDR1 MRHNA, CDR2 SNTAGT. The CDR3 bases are TGTGCCAGCAATACGGACAGGGCTGCCGGGGAGCTGTTTTTT. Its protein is CASNTDRAAGELFF.

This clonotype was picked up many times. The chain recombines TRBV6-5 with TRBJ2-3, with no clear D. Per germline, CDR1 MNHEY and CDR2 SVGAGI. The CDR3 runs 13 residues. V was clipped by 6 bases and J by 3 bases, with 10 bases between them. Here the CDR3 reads CASSRDRTDTQYF. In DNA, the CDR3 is TGTGCCAGCAGCCGAGACCGGACAGATACGCAGTATTTT.

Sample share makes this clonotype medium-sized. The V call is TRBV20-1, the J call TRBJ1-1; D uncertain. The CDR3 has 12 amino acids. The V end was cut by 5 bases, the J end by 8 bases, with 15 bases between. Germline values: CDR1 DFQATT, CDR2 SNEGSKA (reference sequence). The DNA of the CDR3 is TGCAGTGCTGTACCACGGACGGCCGAAGCTTTCTTT. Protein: CSAVPRTAEAFF.

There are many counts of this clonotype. DNA for the CDR3: TGTGCCAGCAGCTTCGACGATATAGTAGTACGTAGGCCAGATACGCAGTATTTT. This translates into CASSFDDIVVRRPDTQYF. The chain employs TRBV7-6 and TRBJ2-3, with no clear D. The CDR3 loop spans 18 amino acids. Germline CDR1 reads SGHVS; CDR2 reads FNYEAQ. Trimming pared 3 bases from V and 4 bases from J, leaving 23 bases between.

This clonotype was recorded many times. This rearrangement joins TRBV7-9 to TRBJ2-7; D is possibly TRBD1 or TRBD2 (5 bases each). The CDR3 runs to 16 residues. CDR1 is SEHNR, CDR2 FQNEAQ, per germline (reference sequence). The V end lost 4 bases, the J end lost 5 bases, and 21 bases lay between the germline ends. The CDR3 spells CASSSEVEGPAHEQYF. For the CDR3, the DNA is TGTGCCAGCAGCTCGGAGGTTGAGGGACCGGCGCACGAGCAGTACTTC.

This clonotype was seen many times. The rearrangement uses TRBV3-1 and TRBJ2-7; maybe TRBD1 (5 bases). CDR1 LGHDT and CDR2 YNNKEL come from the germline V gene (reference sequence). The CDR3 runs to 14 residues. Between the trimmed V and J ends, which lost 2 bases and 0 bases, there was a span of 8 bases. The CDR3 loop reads CASSQRGPSYEQYF. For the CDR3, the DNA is TGTGCCAGCAGCCAAAGGGGCCCCTCCTACGAGCAGTACTTC.

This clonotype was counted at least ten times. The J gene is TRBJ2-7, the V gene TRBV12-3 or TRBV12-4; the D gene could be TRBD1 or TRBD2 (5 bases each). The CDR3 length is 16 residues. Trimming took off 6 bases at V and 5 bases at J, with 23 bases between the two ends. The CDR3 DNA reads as TGTGCCAGCAGACCCACGAGGGCTACAGGTTCCCACGAGCAGTACTTC. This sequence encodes CASRPTRATGSHEQYF.

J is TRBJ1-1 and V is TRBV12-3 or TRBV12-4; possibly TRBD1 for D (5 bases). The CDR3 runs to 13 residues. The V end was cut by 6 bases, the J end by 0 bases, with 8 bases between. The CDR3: CASSTGMNTEAFF. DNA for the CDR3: TGTGCCAGCAGCACAGGCATGAACACTGAAGCTTTCTTT.

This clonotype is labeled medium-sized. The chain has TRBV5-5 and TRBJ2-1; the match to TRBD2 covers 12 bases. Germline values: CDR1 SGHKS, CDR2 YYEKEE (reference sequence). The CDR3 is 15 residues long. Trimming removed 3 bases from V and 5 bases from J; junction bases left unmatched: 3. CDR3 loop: CASSSLAGGHNEQFF. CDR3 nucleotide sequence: TGTGCCAGCAGCTCGCTAGCGGGGGGGCACAATGAGCAGTTCTTC.

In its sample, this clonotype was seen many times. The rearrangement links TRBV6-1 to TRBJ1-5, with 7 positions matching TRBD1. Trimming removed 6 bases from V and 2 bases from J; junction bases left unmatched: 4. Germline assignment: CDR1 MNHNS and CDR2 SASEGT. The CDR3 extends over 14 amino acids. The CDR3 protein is CASRTGTGNQPQHF. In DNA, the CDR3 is TGTGCCAGCAGGACAGGGACGGGCAATCAGCCCCAGCATTTT.

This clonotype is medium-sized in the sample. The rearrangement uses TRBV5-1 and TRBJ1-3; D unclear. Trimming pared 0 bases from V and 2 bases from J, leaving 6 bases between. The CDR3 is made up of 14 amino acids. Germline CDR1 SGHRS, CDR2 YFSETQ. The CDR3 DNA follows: TGCGCCAGCAGCTTGGATGGGGCTGGAAACACCATATATTTT. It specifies CASSLDGAGNTIYF.

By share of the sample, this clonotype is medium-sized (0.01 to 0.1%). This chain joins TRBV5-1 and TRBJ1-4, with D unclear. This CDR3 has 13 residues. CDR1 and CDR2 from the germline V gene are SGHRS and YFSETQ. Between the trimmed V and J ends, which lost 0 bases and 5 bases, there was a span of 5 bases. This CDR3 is CASSLDGNEKLFF. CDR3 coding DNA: TGCGCCAGCAGCTTGGACGGGAATGAAAAACTGTTTTTT.

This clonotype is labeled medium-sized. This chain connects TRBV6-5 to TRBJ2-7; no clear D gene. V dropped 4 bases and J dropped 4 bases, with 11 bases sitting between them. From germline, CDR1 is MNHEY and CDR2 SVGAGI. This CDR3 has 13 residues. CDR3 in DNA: TGTGCCAGCAGTTCCGGGCCCTTGTACGAGCAGTACTTC. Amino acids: CASSSGPLYEQYF.

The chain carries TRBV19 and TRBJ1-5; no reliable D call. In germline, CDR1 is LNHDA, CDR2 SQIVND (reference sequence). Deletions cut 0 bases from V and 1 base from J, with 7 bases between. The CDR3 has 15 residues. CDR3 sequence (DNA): TGTGCCAGTAGTATAGATCGAGGGAGCAATCAGCCCCAGCATTTT. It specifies CASSIDRGSNQPQHF. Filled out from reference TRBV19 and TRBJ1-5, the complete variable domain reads DGGITQSPKYLFRKEGQNVTLSCEQNLNHDAMYWYRQDPGQGLRLIYYSQIVNDFQKGDIAEGYSVSREKKESFPLTVTSAQKNPTAFYLCASSIDRGSNQPQHFGDGTRLSIL.